The 2 T cell receptor beta chains listed next were all sequenced from one sample in a study of a mutant IDH1 vaccine in newly diagnosed glioma. Data came from immunoSEQ multiplex PCR; TCRdb stores just in-frame clones and leaves some out. The table has around 30,000 clones, approximately 90% seen once. Time point here: week 47, end of study. Vaccinated patients received 300 ug of mutant IDH1 20-mer peptide per dose, with topical imiquimod. No antigen is known for these receptors. The starting material was PBMCs, obtained from a glioma patient whose treatment included an IDH1 peptide vaccine. These receptors originate from a woman aged 25 to 39 with glioma.

The chain recombines TRBV10-3 with TRBJ2-2; tentative D call: TRBD1 (5 bases). The germline CDR1 and CDR2 sequences are ENHRY and SYGVKD. V lost 0 bases and J lost 7, with 15 bases in between. CDR3 length: 16 amino acids. The CDR3 DNA sequence: TGTGCCATCAGTGAGTCTAGGGGAACAGGAGACGGGGAGCTGTTTTTT. Protein: CAISESRGTGDGELFF.

CDR3 region: CASSTSEGRNTEAFF. Here the CDR3 DNA reads TGTGCCAGCTCGACATCAGAGGGACGGAACACTGAAGCTTTCTTT. The chain joins TRBV18 to TRBJ1-1; maybe TRBD1 (5 bases). The CDR3 has 15 residues. V lost 6 bases and J lost 1, with 15 bases in between. Germline V lookup: CDR1 KGHSH, CDR2 LQKENI.